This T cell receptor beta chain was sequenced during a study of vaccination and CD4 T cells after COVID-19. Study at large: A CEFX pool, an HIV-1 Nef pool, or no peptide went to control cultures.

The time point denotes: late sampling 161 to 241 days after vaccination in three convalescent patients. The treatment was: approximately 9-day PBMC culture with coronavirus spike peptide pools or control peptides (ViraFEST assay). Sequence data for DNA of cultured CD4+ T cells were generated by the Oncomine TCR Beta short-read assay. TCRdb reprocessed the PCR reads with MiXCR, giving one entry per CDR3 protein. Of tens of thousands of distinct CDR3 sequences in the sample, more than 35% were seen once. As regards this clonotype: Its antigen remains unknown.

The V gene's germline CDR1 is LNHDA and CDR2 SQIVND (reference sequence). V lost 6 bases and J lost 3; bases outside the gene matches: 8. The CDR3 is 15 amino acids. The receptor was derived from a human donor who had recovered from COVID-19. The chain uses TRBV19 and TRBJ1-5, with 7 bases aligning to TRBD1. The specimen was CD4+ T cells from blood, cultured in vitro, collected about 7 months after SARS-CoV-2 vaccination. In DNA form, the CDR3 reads TGTGCCAGTAGACAGGGGTTCCCCGTCAATCAGCCCCAGCATTTT. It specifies CASRQGFPVNQPQHF.